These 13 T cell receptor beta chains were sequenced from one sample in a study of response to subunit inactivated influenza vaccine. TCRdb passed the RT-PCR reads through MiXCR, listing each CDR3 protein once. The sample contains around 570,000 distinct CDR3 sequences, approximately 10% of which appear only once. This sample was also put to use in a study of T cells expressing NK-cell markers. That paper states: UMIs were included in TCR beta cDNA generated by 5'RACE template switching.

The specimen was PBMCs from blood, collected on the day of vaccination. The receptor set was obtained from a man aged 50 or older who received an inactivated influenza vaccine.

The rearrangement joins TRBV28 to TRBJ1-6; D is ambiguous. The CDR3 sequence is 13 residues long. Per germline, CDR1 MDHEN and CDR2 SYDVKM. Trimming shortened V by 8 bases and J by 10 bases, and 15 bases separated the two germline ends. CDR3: CASGEGLRSPLHF. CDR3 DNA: TGTGCCAGCGGCGAGGGTTTGAGGTCACCCCTCCACTTT.

CDR3: CASSQGGGRDEQYF. Written as DNA, the CDR3 is TGTGCCAGCAGCCAAGGGGGAGGACGAGACGAGCAGTACTTC. The chain joins TRBV3-1 to TRBJ2-7; perhaps TRBD2 as D (6 bases). Germline loops: CDR1 LGHDT, CDR2 YNNKEL (reference sequence). This CDR3 has 14 amino acids. The germline V and J ends were trimmed by 1 base and 5 bases, with 12 bases remaining between them.

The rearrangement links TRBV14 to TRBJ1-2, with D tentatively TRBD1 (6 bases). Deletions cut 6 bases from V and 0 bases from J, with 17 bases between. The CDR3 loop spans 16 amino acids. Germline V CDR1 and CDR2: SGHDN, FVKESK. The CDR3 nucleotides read TGTGCCAGCAGTCCTTTGACAGGACTCACTAACTATGGCTACACCTTC. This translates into CASSPLTGLTNYGYTF.

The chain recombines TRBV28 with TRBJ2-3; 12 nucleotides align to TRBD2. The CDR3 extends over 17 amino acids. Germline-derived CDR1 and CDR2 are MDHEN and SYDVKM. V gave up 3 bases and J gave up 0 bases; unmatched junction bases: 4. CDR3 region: CASSFVGLAGSTDTQYF. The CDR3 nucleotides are TGTGCCAGCAGTTTCGTGGGACTAGCGGGCAGCACAGATACGCAGTATTTT.

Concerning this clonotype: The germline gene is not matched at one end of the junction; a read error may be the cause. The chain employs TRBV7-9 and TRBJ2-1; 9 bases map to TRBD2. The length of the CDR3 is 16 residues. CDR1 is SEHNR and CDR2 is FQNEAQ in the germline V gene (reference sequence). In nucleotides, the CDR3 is TGTGCCAGCAGGTTAGCTAGCGGGGACTCCTACAATGAGCAGTTCTTC. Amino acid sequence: CASRLASGDSYNEQFF.

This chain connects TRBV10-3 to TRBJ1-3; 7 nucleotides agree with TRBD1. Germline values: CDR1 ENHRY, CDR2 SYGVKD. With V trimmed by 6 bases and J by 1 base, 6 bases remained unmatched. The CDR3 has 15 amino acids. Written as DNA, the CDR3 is TGTGCCATCAGAAAATGGACAGGATCTGGAAACACCATATATTTT. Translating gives CAIRKWTGSGNTIYF.

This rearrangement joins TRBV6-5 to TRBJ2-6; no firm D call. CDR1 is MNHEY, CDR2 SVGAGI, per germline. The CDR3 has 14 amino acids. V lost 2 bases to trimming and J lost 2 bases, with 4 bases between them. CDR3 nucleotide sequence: TGTGCCAGCAGTTACCAGGCTGGGGCCAACGTCCTGACTTTC. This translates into CASSYQAGANVLTF.

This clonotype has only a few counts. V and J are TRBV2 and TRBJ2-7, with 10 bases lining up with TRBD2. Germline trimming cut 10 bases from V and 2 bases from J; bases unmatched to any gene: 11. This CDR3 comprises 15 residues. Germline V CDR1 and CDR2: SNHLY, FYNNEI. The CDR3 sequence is CATRFGLAEAYEQYF. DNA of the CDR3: TGTGCCACCCGATTCGGACTAGCGGAAGCCTACGAGCAGTACTTC.

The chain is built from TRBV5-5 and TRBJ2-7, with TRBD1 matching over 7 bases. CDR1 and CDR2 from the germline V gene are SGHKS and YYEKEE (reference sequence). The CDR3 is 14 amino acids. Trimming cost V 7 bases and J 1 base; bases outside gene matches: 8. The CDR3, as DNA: TGTGCCAGCTTCCTCCGGGACAGATCCTACGAGCAGTACTTC. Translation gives CASFLRDRSYEQYF.

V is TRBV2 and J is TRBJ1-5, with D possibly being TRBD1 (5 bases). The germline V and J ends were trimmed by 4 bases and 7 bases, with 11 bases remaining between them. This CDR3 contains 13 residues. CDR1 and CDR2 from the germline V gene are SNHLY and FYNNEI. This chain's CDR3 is CASSGGRGQPQHF. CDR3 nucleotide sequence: TGTGCCAGCAGTGGGGGACGAGGCCAGCCCCAGCATTTT.

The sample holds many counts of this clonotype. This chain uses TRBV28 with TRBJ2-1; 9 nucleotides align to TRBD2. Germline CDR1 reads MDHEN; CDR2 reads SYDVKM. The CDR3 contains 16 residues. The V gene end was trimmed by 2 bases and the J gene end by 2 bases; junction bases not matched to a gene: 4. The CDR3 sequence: CASSLLTSGTYNEQFF. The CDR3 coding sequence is TGTGCCAGCAGTTTACTGACTAGCGGAACCTACAATGAGCAGTTCTTC.

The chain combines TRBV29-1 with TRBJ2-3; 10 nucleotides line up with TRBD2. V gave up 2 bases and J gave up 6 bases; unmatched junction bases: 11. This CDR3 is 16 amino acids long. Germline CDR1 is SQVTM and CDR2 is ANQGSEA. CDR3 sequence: CSVERPSGSLRDTQYF. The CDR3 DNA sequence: TGCAGCGTTGAACGGCCTAGCGGGAGCTTAAGGGATACGCAGTATTTT.

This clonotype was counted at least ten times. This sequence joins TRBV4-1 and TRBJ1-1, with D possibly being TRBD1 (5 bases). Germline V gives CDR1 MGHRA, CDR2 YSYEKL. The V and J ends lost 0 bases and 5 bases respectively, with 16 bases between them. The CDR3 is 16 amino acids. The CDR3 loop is CASSQEPWVGVTEAFF. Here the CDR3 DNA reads TGCGCCAGCAGCCAAGAACCCTGGGTGGGGGTAACTGAAGCTTTCTTT.